These T cell receptor beta chains were read from a single sample in a study of CD8 T cells in ankylosing spondylitis. MiXCR, run by TCRdb on the 5' RACE reads, gives a single entry per CDR3 protein. The sample lists approximately 340,000 distinct CDR3 sequences; approximately 14% were seen once. The sequenced material came from blood, either unsorted or a sorted T cell fraction (not recorded which). The receptors derive from a male donor with ankylosing spondylitis or in good health (not recorded which). The CDR3 runs from the conserved cysteine through the conserved F or W. Fields, in order: clone size, V gene, CDR3 protein. The listing skips clone size in some rows; elsewhere it reads once, few, many or a size class.

few | TRBV7-2 | CASSLEWGTDTQYF
few | TRBV5-1 | CASSPPDRGGYTF
many | TRBV10-3 | CATREDTEAFF
few | TRBV12-3/TRBV12-4 | CASSRQGDSYEQYF
. | TRBV4-1 | CASSQQLAGGTDTQYF
few | TRBV5-1 | CASSSQGGGTEAFF
few | TRBV5-1 | CASTRSGETLTDTQYF
few | TRBV12-3/TRBV12-4 | CASSFFPAEQYF
. | TRBV5-6 | CASSLLRGGQETQYF
. | TRBV6-5 | CASSYPQGGYNTGELFF
. | TRBV7-8 | CASNQVLAGQHRELFF
. | TRBV12-3/TRBV12-4 | CASTPGGESSTDTQYF
. | TRBV5-1 | CASNTGGMEDTQYF
few | TRBV7-9 | CASRLTPREPTDTQYF
. | TRBV27 | CASSLSGREINQPQHF
few | TRBV5-4 | CASSLDGGLALAQYF
. | TRBV5-5 | CASNRPNYEQYF
. | TRBV20-1 | CSASRGQGLGYTF
. | TRBV4-1 | CASSQPARGTVDYGYTF
. | TRBV7-2 | CASSPGTAALLTF
few | TRBV27 | CASSLDGRVRATGELFF
few | TRBV20-1 | CSARVAGGKDTQYF
. | TRBV6-1 | CAIRSSPGQGNEAFF
many | TRBV5-1 | CASRNGTGSREQYF
. | TRBV7-2 | CASSLEPRTEQFF
. | TRBV11-2 | CASSLGGGHNTDTQYF
few | TRBV12-3/TRBV12-4 | CATRLAGGRTDTQYF
. | TRBV29-1 | CSDEQGPASMNTEAFF
. | TRBV15 | CATSRVQPGQEAFF
few | TRBV9 | CASSVAVPDTQYF
. | TRBV7-9 | CASSFGLAGEDYEQYF
few | TRBV7-8 | CASSTEGGYGSSYEQFF
few | TRBV4-2 | CASSRSTGTGQETQYF
few | TRBV29-1 | CSAFRSTSSTEAFF
. | TRBV20-1 | CSARESGDYGYTF
. | TRBV7-2 | CASSPTSGRSRTDTQYF
. | TRBV20-1 | CSARYASPTEAFF
. | TRBV4-1 | CASSQDLAGTNEKLLF
. | TRBV12-3/TRBV12-4 | CASTQGAQETQYF
. | TRBV5-1 | CASSLELAGNIQYF
many | TRBV5-1 | CASSLEGEKALHF
. | TRBV20-1 | CSARAGLSNQPQHF
. | TRBV7-9 | CASSQGLASKETQYF
. | TRBV3-1 | CASSQDRASGGNEQFF
few | TRBV5-5 | CASSPSSGAYEQYF
. | TRBV5-1 | CASSLAEAAYGYTF
few | TRBV5-4 | CASSLRHNEQFF
once | TRBV6-1 | CASNKQGRETQYF
few | TRBV4-2 | CASSQDLWHTQYF
. | TRBV30 | CAWSVGRQGSSPLHF
few | TRBV5-1 | CASSFTGAGETQYF
. | TRBV14 | CASRDQGLASNEQFF
few | TRBV4-1 | CASSQDLSDPWAKNIQYF